These 31 T cell receptor beta chains were sequenced from one sample in a study of cytomegalovirus exposure and HLA in healthy donors. The study ran its PCR with 60 Vbeta and 13 Jbeta primers. Some clones are missing from TCRdb's copy, which holds only in-frame ones; the method was immunoSEQ multiplex PCR. This sample has about 60,000 clones; roughly 77% occur once, and the top ten carry 4% to 5.5%. Sequenced sample: PBMCs. The receptors originated from a woman in her 30s in good health and CMV-seronegative.

V and J are TRBV10-1 and TRBJ2-7; TRBD1 might be the D (8 bases). The CDR3 consists of 15 residues. Per the germline V gene, CDR1 is WNHNN and CDR2 is SYGVQD (reference sequence). V was trimmed by 6 bases and J by 6 bases, leaving 21 bases between them. Here the CDR3 DNA reads TGCGCCAGCAGGAGAGGGAGACAGGGGAGGGGCGAGCAGTACTTC. Translation gives CASRRGRQGRGEQYF.

This rearrangement joins TRBV4-3 to TRBJ2-5; a possible D gene is TRBD2 (6 bases). The germline V gene encodes CDR1 LGHNA and CDR2 YSLEER. The CDR3 length is 17 residues. V shed 0 bases and J shed 2 bases, with 16 bases lying between them. The CDR3 sequence is CASSQDYRRVRQETQYF. Here the CDR3 DNA reads TGCGCCAGCAGCCAAGATTATCGGAGGGTAAGACAAGAGACCCAGTACTTC.

The gene calls are TRBV6-1 and TRBJ2-3; 9 nucleotides line up with TRBD2. Trimming took 7 bases from V and 2 from J; bases not matched to a gene: 4. The CDR3 spans 14 residues. Germline CDR1 reads MNHNS; CDR2 reads SASEGT. Here the CDR3 reads CASTASGNTDTQYF. The CDR3 nucleotides read TGTGCCAGCACTGCTAGCGGGAACACAGATACGCAGTATTTT.

This chain links TRBV15 with TRBJ2-7, with TRBD1 matching over 8 bases. The V gene end was trimmed by 5 bases and the J gene end by 0 bases; junction bases not matched to a gene: 6. The CDR3 totals 15 residues. The germline V gene encodes CDR1 LNHNV and CDR2 YYDKDF (reference sequence). The CDR3 protein is CATSYRQGSSYEQYF. CDR3 sequence (DNA): TGTGCCACCAGCTATAGACAGGGGAGCTCCTACGAGCAGTACTTC.

The genes are TRBV30 and TRBJ1-2; D is unresolved. The germline V and J ends were trimmed by 2 bases and 4 bases, with 5 bases remaining between them. The CDR3 runs to 11 residues. Germline V CDR1 and CDR2: GTSNPN, SVGIG (reference sequence). CDR3 in DNA: TGTGCCTGGAGTATCGGCTATGGCTACACCTTC. Amino acid sequence: CAWSIGYGYTF.

The CDR3 region is CASSPRGTRELFF. Written as DNA, the CDR3 is TGTGCCAGCAGTCCCCGGGGGACGAGGGAGCTGTTTTTT. The rearrangement joins TRBV25-1 to TRBJ2-2, with D tentatively TRBD2 (6 bases). The CDR3 has 13 residues. The V end lost 5 bases, the J end lost 9 bases, and 13 bases lay between the germline ends. Germline CDR1 and CDR2: MGHDK and SYGVNS.

Here the CDR3 DNA reads TGCGCCAGCAGCTTGCAGGGCCAAGAGACCCAGTACTTC. Translating it yields CASSLQGQETQYF. The chain is built from TRBV5-1 and TRBJ2-5, with D maybe TRBD1 (5 bases). The length of the CDR3 is 13 residues. Trimming shortened V by 1 base and J by 1 base, and 5 bases separated the two germline ends. Germline values: CDR1 SGHRS, CDR2 YFSETQ.

The V and J genes are TRBV6-4 and TRBJ2-1; a weak D match, TRBD2 (5 bases). Germline lookup yields CDR1 MRHNA and CDR2 SNTAGT. The CDR3 has 14 amino acids. Between the trimmed V and J ends, which lost 4 bases and 6 bases, there was a span of 13 bases. The chain's CDR3 is CASSAGLAVNEQFF. The DNA of the CDR3 is TGTGCCAGCAGTGCAGGTCTAGCCGTCAATGAGCAGTTCTTC.

The rearrangement uses TRBV10-1 and TRBJ1-1, with 9 nucleotides matching TRBD1. The CDR3 is made up of 14 amino acids. Germline loops: CDR1 WNHNN, CDR2 SYGVQD (reference sequence). With 4 bases clipped from V and 6 bases from J, the junction kept 6 bases outside the gene matches. The CDR3 DNA reads TGCGCCAGCAGTGGGGACAGGGAAATCGCTGAAGCTTTCTTT. Its protein product is CASSGDREIAEAFF.

V is TRBV27 and J is TRBJ2-1; 15 nucleotides line up with TRBD2. J lost 0 bases, V lost 3 bases, and 9 bases had no gene match. The V gene's germline CDR1 is MNHEY and CDR2 SMNVEV (reference sequence). The length of the CDR3 is 20 residues. The CDR3 spells CASSFRTSGRAPSSYNEQFF. DNA for the CDR3: TGTGCCAGCAGTTTCCGGACTAGCGGGAGGGCCCCGAGCTCCTACAATGAGCAGTTCTTC.

The chain uses TRBV13 and TRBJ2-7; D uncertain. Germline V gives CDR1 PRHDT, CDR2 FYEKMQ (reference sequence). Trimming stripped 2 bases from V and 5 bases from J, with 7 bases between. The CDR3 has 12 residues. The CDR3, as DNA: TGTGCCAGCAGCTTAATGAGGAACGAGCAGTACTTC. It translates to CASSLMRNEQYF.

The chain combines TRBV29-1 with TRBJ2-7, with TRBD2 matching over 7 bases. V lost 1 base and J lost 2; bases outside the gene matches: 11. In germline, CDR1 is SQVTM, CDR2 ANQGSEA. The CDR3 is made up of 16 amino acids. The CDR3 nucleotides are TGCAGCGTTGAAGCCGGCGGGGGAGGACCTCCCTACGAGCAGTACTTC. Amino acids: CSVEAGGGGPPYEQYF.

The V gene is TRBV25-1, the J gene TRBJ1-1; TRBD1 is a possible D gene (5 bases). Deletions cut 6 bases from V and 1 base from J, with 15 bases between. The CDR3 is made up of 15 amino acids. CDR1 is MGHDK, CDR2 SYGVNS, per germline. The CDR3 region is CASRGMGRPNTEAFF. CDR3 coding DNA: TGTGCCAGCAGGGGAATGGGGCGACCGAACACTGAAGCTTTCTTT. The entire variable domain, with the rest obtained from reference TRBV25-1 and TRBJ1-1, is as follows: EADIYQTPRYLVIGTGKKITLECSQTMGHDKMYWYQQDPGMELHLIHYSYGVNSTEKGDLSSESTVSRIRTEHFPLTLESARPSHTSQYLCASRGMGRPNTEAFFGQGTRLTVV.

The chain carries TRBV5-4 and TRBJ2-3; no clear D gene. V was cut by 2 bases and J by 6 bases, with 7 bases left in between. The CDR3 has 12 residues. In germline, CDR1 is SGHNT, CDR2 YYREEE (reference sequence). In DNA form, the CDR3 reads TGTGCCAGCAGCTTTGACTCTGATACGCAGTATTTT. Protein product: CASSFDSDTQYF.

This sequence joins TRBV28 and TRBJ2-7; 7 bases agree with TRBD1. Germline V gene sequence: CDR1 MDHEN, CDR2 SYDVKM. This CDR3 is 13 amino acids long. J was trimmed by 6 bases and V by 6 bases; bases with no gene match: 8. In DNA, the CDR3 is TGTGCCAGCAGCGCAGGGGGAAAAAGCGAGCAGTACTTC. Its protein product is CASSAGGKSEQYF.

The chain employs TRBV4-2 and TRBJ2-1; 10 positions agree with TRBD2. The germline CDR1 and CDR2 sequences are LGHNA and YNFKEQ. There are 18 residues in the CDR3. Unmatched junction bases numbered 9, after V lost 1 base and J lost 3 bases. Written as DNA, the CDR3 is TGTGCCAGCAGCCAAGTTGCAGAGATAGCGGGGGGCTACAATGAGCAGTTCTTC. The encoded protein is CASSQVAEIAGGYNEQFF.

This chain links TRBV29-1 with TRBJ2-5; TRBD1 is a possible D gene (6 bases). V was shortened by 0 bases and J by 2 bases, with 13 bases between the two germline ends. This CDR3 spans 15 amino acids. The germline V gene encodes CDR1 SQVTM and CDR2 ANQGSEA. CDR3 DNA sequence: TGCAGCGTTGAAGATTGGACCAGGGGACAAGAGACCCAGTACTTC. It is translated as CSVEDWTRGQETQYF. The whole variable domain, remainder taken from reference TRBV29-1 and TRBJ2-5, is SAVISQKPSRDICQRGTSLTIQCQVDSQVTMMFWYRQQPGQSLTLIATANQGSEATYESGFVIDKFPISRPNLTFSTLTVSNMSPEDSSIYLCSVEDWTRGQETQYFGPGTRLLVL.

The chain is built from TRBV6-5 and TRBJ2-2; perhaps TRBD2 as D (5 bases). Looked up from germline, CDR1 is MNHEY and CDR2 is SVGAGI. With 7 bases removed from V and 1 base from J, the gap between germline ends came to 10 bases. This CDR3 has 14 residues. The CDR3 here is CASTGVGNTGELFF. The CDR3 DNA is TGTGCCAGCACCGGGGTCGGGAACACCGGGGAGCTGTTTTTT.

V is TRBV2 and J is TRBJ2-7; 8 nucleotides line up with TRBD1. Trimming at V came to 3 bases and at J to 4 bases, leaving 8 bases not matched to a gene. The CDR3 loop spans 15 amino acids. CDR1 and CDR2 from the germline V gene are SNHLY and FYNNEI. Here the CDR3 reads CASSERTGYVYEQYF. The CDR3 DNA follows: TGTGCCAGCAGTGAGCGGACAGGGTACGTTTACGAGCAGTACTTC.

This chain connects TRBV5-8 to TRBJ1-2, with D possibly matching TRBD1 (5 bases). V was cut by 2 bases and J by 2 bases, with 13 bases left in between. There are 15 residues in the CDR3. CDR1 and CDR2 from the germline V gene are SGHTS and YDEGEE. The CDR3: CASSFQLRGNYGYTF. As DNA, the CDR3 is TGTGCCAGCAGCTTCCAACTACGGGGGAACTATGGCTACACCTTC.

The CDR3 here is CSSGEIGGEQYF. The CDR3 coding sequence is TGCAGTAGCGGGGAGATAGGTGGCGAGCAGTACTTC. This chain connects TRBV29-1 to TRBJ2-7; 8 nucleotides align to TRBD2. The CDR3 contains 12 residues. CDR1 is SQVTM, CDR2 ANQGSEA, per germline.

This clone was seen a single time. The CDR3 nucleotides are TGTGCCAGCAGATCAGACATCCTCTATGGCTACACCTTC. It translates to CASRSDILYGYTF. The chain combines TRBV6-5 with TRBJ1-2; D gene uncertain. Trimming took 6 bases from V and 4 from J, leaving 12 bases between them. The CDR3 contains 13 residues. CDR1 MNHEY and CDR2 SVGAGI come from the germline V gene.

This clone was counted once. The CDR3 DNA reads as TGTGCCAGCCGGAGATGGGGCGAAGAGACCCAGTACTTC. It encodes CASRRWGEETQYF. The V gene is TRBV13, the J gene TRBJ2-5, with a weak D call TRBD1 (5 bases). The V end lost 8 bases, the J end lost 3 bases, and 13 bases lay between the germline ends. Per germline, CDR1 PRHDT and CDR2 FYEKMQ (reference sequence). This CDR3 has 13 amino acids.

This sequence joins TRBV4-1 and TRBJ2-1; the match to TRBD2 covers 9 bases. Trimming removed 1 base from V and 7 bases from J; junction bases left unmatched: 5. Per the germline V gene, CDR1 is MGHRA and CDR2 is YSYEKL. There are 15 residues in the CDR3. The CDR3 DNA follows: TGCGCCAGCAGCCAAGTGGGCGGGGGGGCAAATGAGCAGTTCTTC. It yields the protein CASSQVGGGANEQFF.

This clone was observed a few times. The chain links TRBV7-2 to TRBJ1-6, with D hard to call. Trimming stripped 1 base from V and 0 bases from J, with 13 bases between. Per germline, CDR1 SGHTA and CDR2 FQGNSA. This CDR3 is built from 18 residues. The CDR3 DNA reads as TGTGCCAGCAGCTTAGTCTTTGGTATCGGCTCCTATAATTCACCCCTCCACTTT. It codes for CASSLVFGIGSYNSPLHF.

The chain combines TRBV11-2 with TRBJ2-7; D possibly corresponds to TRBD2 (7 bases). Trimming pared 2 bases from V and 2 bases from J, leaving 13 bases between. From germline, CDR1 is SGHAT and CDR2 FQNNGV. This CDR3 spans 15 amino acids. The CDR3 reads CASSLNPGGPYEQYF. The CDR3 region has the DNA TGTGCCAGCAGCTTAAACCCGGGGGGCCCCTACGAGCAGTACTTC.

This clone is deemed large. This rearrangement joins TRBV28 to TRBJ1-1; possible D gene TRBD1, 6 bases. Germline CDR1 MDHEN, CDR2 SYDVKM. The V and J ends lost 6 bases and 1 base respectively, with 15 bases between them. The CDR3 runs to 15 residues. The CDR3 nucleotides read TGTGCCAGCAGAACCATGACGACAGGGAACACTGAAGCTTTCTTT. Its protein is CASRTMTTGNTEAFF.

The rearrangement links TRBV6-5 to TRBJ2-7; 8 bases fit TRBD2. V lost 5 bases and J lost 1; bases outside the gene matches: 7. The CDR3 is made up of 15 amino acids. Per germline, CDR1 MNHEY and CDR2 SVGAGI. The chain's CDR3 is CASSKVGTRSYEQYF. In DNA, the CDR3 is TGTGCCAGCAGTAAGGTAGGGACTAGATCCTACGAGCAGTACTTC.

The chain couples TRBV10-1 to TRBJ1-2, with unresolved D. The germline V gene has CDR1 WNHNN and CDR2 SYGVQD (reference sequence). Trimming removed 4 bases from V and 4 bases from J, with 10 bases in between. There are 13 residues in the CDR3. The CDR3, as DNA: TGCGCCAGCAGTGCCGCAGGAGGCTATGGCTACACCTTC. This translates into CASSAAGGYGYTF.

This clone was observed a few times. The V gene is TRBV2, the J gene TRBJ2-1; 8 bases map to TRBD2. The CDR3 runs to 16 residues. After removal of 8 bases from V and 5 bases from J, the junction contained 14 bases not matched to a gene. CDR1 is SNHLY and CDR2 is FYNNEI in the germline V gene. In DNA, the CDR3 is TGTGCCAGCGGGCGGGGGGCCAGGATGGGTGACAATGAGCAGTTCTTC. Its translation is CASGRGARMGDNEQFF.

This rearrangement joins TRBV30 to TRBJ2-1; 11 positions match TRBD2. Germline trimming cut 1 base from V and 0 bases from J; bases unmatched to any gene: 5. Germline CDR1 is GTSNPN and CDR2 is SVGIG (reference sequence). This CDR3 region has 17 residues. Here the CDR3 reads CAWSAGTSGSSYNEQFF. The CDR3 DNA follows: TGTGCCTGGAGTGCCGGGACTAGCGGTAGCTCCTACAATGAGCAGTTCTTC.